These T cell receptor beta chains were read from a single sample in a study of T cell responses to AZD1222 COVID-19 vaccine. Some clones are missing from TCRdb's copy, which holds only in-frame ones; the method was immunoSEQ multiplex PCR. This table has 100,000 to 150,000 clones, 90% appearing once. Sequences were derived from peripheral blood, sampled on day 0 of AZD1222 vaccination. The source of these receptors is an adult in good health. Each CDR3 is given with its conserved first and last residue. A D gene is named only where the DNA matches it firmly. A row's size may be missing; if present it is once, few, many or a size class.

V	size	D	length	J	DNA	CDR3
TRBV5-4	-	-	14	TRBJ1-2	TGTGCCAGCAGCTTGGGTCAGGAAACGTATGGCTACACCTTC	CASSLGQETYGYTF
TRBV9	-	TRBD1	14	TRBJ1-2	TGTGCCAGCAGCGAGGGGACAGGCCGCTATGGCTACACCTTC	CASSEGTGRYGYTF
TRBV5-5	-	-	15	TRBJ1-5	TGTGCCAGCAGCTTGATTGGGGGGGAGAGTAAGCCCCAGCATTTT	CASSLIGGESKPQHF
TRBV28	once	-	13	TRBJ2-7	TGTGCCAGCCACAACTACATCTCCTACGAGCAGTACTTC	CASHNYISYEQYF
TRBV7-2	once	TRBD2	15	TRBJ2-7	TGTGCCAGCAGCTTAATTTCAGCGGGAGTCAACGAGCAGTACTTC	CASSLISAGVNEQYF
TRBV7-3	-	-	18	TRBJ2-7	TGTGCCAGCAGCTTAATTCGCCCGCCTAGCGATAACTCCTACGAGCAGTACTTC	CASSLIRPPSDNSYEQYF
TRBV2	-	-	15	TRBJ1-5	TGTGCCAGCAGAAAAGACACTACCTACAATCAGCCCCAGCATTTT	CASRKDTTYNQPQHF
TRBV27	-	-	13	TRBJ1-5	TGTGCCAGCAGTTTAAGTAGCAATCAGCCCCAGCATTTT	CASSLSSNQPQHF
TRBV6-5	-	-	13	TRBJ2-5	TGTGCCAGCAGGCGAGACAGACGAGAGACCCAGTACTTC	CASRRDRRETQYF
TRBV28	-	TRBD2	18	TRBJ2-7	TGTGCCAGCAGTTCATATTTCGGGGAGAAGCGGGAGAGGTACGAGCAGTACTTC	CASSSYFGEKRERYEQYF
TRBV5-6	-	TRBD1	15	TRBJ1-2	TGTGCCAGCAGCTGGGACAGGGCCCGTTTATATGGCTACACCTTC	CASSWDRARLYGYTF
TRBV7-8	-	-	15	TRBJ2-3	TGTGCCAGCAGCTCACAGGGATCTAGCACAGATACGCAGTATTTT	CASSSQGSSTDTQYF
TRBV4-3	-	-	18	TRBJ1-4	TGCGCCAGCAGCGATGAGGTCATGGGGGCGACAACTAATGAAAAACTGTTTTTT	CASSDEVMGATTNEKLFF
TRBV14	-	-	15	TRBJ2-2	TGTGCCAGCAGCCATGGGGTTCTGGGTACCGGGGAGCTGTTTTTT	CASSHGVLGTGELFF
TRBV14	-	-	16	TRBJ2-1	TGTGCCAGCAGCCGGGGAATCGGGAGTTCCTACAATGAGCAGTTCTTC	CASSRGIGSSYNEQFF
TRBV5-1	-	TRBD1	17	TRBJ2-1	TGCGCCAGCAGCGGGTGGGGACAGGCGAGCTCCTACAATGAGCAGTTCTTC	CASSGWGQASSYNEQFF
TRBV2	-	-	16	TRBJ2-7	TGTGCCAGCAGTCCTCGGACCAGCGGGTTGCTCTACGAGCAGTACTTC	CASSPRTSGLLYEQYF
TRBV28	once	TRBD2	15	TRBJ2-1	TGTGCCAGCAGCTCTCTTAGCGGGGCTTACAATGAGCAGTTCTTC	CASSSLSGAYNEQFF
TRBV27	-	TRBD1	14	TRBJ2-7	TGTGCCAGCAGGCTAGGACAGGGGATGGGGGAGCAGTACTTC	CASRLGQGMGEQYF
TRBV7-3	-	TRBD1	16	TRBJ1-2	TGTGCCAGCAGCCTTAACCCCGGGACAGGGAGTTATGGCTACACCTTC	CASSLNPGTGSYGYTF
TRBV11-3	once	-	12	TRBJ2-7	TGTGCCAGCAGCTTATCCGCGGGCGAGCAGTACTTC	CASSLSAGEQYF
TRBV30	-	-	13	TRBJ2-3	TGTGCCTGGAGTGGCCTGAGACCAGATACGCAGTATTTT	CAWSGLRPDTQYF
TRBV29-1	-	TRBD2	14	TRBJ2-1	TGCAGCACCCTTGACCCGGGACTAGCGTCTGAGCAGTTCTTC	CSTLDPGLASEQFF
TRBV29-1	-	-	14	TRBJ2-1	TGCAGCGCCGAAGTTAGGTTGGGGGCGCATGAGCAGTTCTTC	CSAEVRLGAHEQFF
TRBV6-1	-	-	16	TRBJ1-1	TGTGCCAGCAGTGAGGACGAGGAGGGGTTGGGCACTGAAGCTTTCTTT	CASSEDEEGLGTEAFF
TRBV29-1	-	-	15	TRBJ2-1	TGCAGCGTTGAAAGTGAGACGACGGCTTTAGATGAGCAGTTCTTC	CSVESETTALDEQFF
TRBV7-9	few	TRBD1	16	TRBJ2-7	TGTGCCAGCAGCCCCTGGGACAGGGGATCCTCCTACGAGCAGTACTTC	CASSPWDRGSSYEQYF
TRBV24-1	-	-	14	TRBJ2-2	TGTGCCACCACCCCGGGTGGGAACACCGGGGAGCTGTTTTTT	CATTPGGNTGELFF
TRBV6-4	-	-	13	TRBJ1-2	TGTGCCAGCCGGCGGACGGTTAACTATGGCTACACCTTC	CASRRTVNYGYTF
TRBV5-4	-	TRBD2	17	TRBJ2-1	TGTGCCAGCAGCTTCGGGACTAGCGCTTCAATGAGGAATGAGCAGTTCTTC	CASSFGTSASMRNEQFF
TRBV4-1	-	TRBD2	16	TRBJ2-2	TGCGCCAGCAGCCATCCGGGACTAGCGGGGCCGGGGGAGCTGTTTTTT	CASSHPGLAGPGELFF